This T cell receptor beta chain was captured in a study of OX40 agonist ivuxolimab in advanced cancers. Overall study findings and caveats: CD8+ T cells showed, on average, more clonal expansion than CD4+ cells.

The germline gives CDR1 MNHEY, CDR2 SMNVEV (reference sequence). The trim removed 4 bases at V and 3 bases at J, leaving 6 bases unmatched. CDR3 length equals 15 residues. This clone was observed a handful of times. Its antigen is not known. Assay: immunoSEQ multiplex PCR; the TCRdb copy retains only in-frame clones and omits some. The sample lists about 51,000 clones, 84% occurring once. Sequenced here: CD4+ or CD8+ T cells sorted from blood, sampled in a trial of the OX40 agonist ivuxolimab. The sequence derives from an adult with an advanced solid tumor such as melanoma, head and neck, liver or kidney cancer. The J gene is TRBJ2-3, the V gene TRBV27, with TRBD2 matching over 8 bases. DNA of the CDR3: TGTGCCAGCAGTTCCCGGGGGGGGATTACAGATACGCAGTATTTT. It codes for CASSSRGGITDTQYF.